The 31 T cell receptor beta chains given below trace back to one sample, sequenced in a study of breast tumors, draining lymph nodes, adjacent tissues (dated by TCRdb to the mid-2010s). Library prep was done by multiplex PCR. Sequencing took place on an Illumina HiSeq 2000. TCRdb handled the public reads itself, with Q25 trimming in fastp and clone calling in MiXCR, and kept productive beta chains. Each CDR3 protein appears once, grouped with its most common genes and DNA. This sample lists approximately 200,000 distinct CDR3 sequences; 30% to 40% were detected once. 4.3% of the sample belongs to the ten largest clones. The lymph node samples were taken from the axillary draining lymph nodes of breast cancer patients. Sequences were obtained from axillary lymph node tissue. These receptors were collected from a female donor with breast cancer. Some clones in this sample may be carry-over from other donors' samples.

The chain couples TRBV5-1 to TRBJ2-4; D unclear. Germline V lookup: CDR1 SGHRS, CDR2 YFSETQ. The CDR3 is made up of 13 amino acids. Trimming cost V 5 bases and J 7 bases, with 13 bases left between them. This chain's CDR3 is CASRGGFGNIQYF. The CDR3, as DNA: TGCGCCAGCAGGGGCGGATTCGGGAACATTCAGTACTTC.

As for this clonotype: A much larger clonotype is one base distant, so this may be a read error. The V and J genes are TRBV11-1 and TRBJ2-7, with 7 nucleotides matching TRBD1. Germline values: CDR1 SGHAT, CDR2 FQDESV (reference sequence). This CDR3 has 14 amino acids. The CDR3 is CASSPLDRSYERYF. CDR3 bases: TGTGCCAGCAGCCCGTTGGACAGGTCTTACGAGCGGTACTTC.

This clonotype was seen many times. The chain's CDR3 is CASSQLNTGELFF. The CDR3, as DNA: TGTGCCAGCAGCCAACTGAACACCGGGGAGCTGTTTTTT. The chain carries TRBV3-1 and TRBJ2-2, with D unresolved. The CDR3 has 13 amino acids. The germline gives CDR1 LGHDT, CDR2 YNNKEL (reference sequence). The germline V and J ends were trimmed by 2 bases and 1 base, with 2 bases remaining between them.

The CDR3 here is CASSLRPENYEHF. DNA for the CDR3: TGCGCCAGCAGCTTGCGTCCGGAAAACTACGAGCATTTT. The chain employs TRBV5-1 and TRBJ1-5; D gene ambiguous. V was trimmed by 1 base and J by 14 bases, leaving 16 bases between them. In germline, CDR1 is SGHRS, CDR2 YFSETQ. This CDR3 comprises 13 residues.

This clonotype showed up just once. This sequence joins TRBV7-4 and TRBJ2-2, with a tentative D call TRBD2 (6 bases). V lost 11 bases and J lost 3, with 28 bases in between. Germline V lookup: CDR1 SGHVT, CDR2 SQSDAQ. This CDR3 has 18 residues. CDR3 region: CARYSGSLPSGDTGELFF. The CDR3, as DNA: TGTGCCCGCTATAGTGGATCCCTACCCTCGGGGGACACCGGGGAGCTGTTTTTT.

The genes are TRBV6-5 and TRBJ2-5; possible D gene TRBD2, 6 bases. The CDR3 is 14 residues long. Germline CDR1 reads MNHEY; CDR2 reads SVGAGI. V was trimmed by 5 bases and J by 1 base, leaving 11 bases between them. CDR3 in DNA: TGTGCCAGCAGTCACGGGGGAATCCAAGAGACCCAGTACTTC. Translated: CASSHGGIQETQYF.

This clonotype was detected many times. The V call is TRBV10-2, the J call TRBJ2-1; TRBD1 matches at 11 bases. Germline-derived CDR1 and CDR2 are WSHSY and SAAADI. The V segment lost 6 bases and the J segment 7 bases; nucleotides outside the gene matches: 5. The CDR3 is 14 amino acids. The CDR3: CASRGTGGLNEQFF. The CDR3 DNA follows: TGCGCCAGCAGGGGGACAGGGGGTTTGAATGAGCAGTTCTTC.

The chain combines TRBV5-5 with TRBJ1-5, with a tentative D call TRBD1 (6 bases). V was cut by 3 bases and J by 5 bases, with 18 bases left in between. Germline lookup yields CDR1 SGHKS and CDR2 YYEKEE (reference sequence). There are 16 residues in the CDR3. The CDR3 region is CASSSPDRLPHQPQHF. In nucleotides, the CDR3 is TGTGCCAGCAGCTCACCCGACAGGCTCCCGCATCAGCCCCAGCATTTT.

For this clonotype: Being one base from a much bigger clone, this may be a read error. This chain links TRBV20-1 with TRBJ2-1; tentatively, D is TRBD1 (8 bases). Germline assignment: CDR1 DFQATT and CDR2 SNEGSKA (reference sequence). The CDR3 loop spans 16 amino acids. The V end was cut by 0 bases, the J end by 7 bases, with 19 bases between. CDR3 sequence: CSARDRTGGVSNEQFF. The CDR3 DNA sequence: TGCAGTGCTAGAGACCGTACAGGGGGGGTTTCGAATGAGCAGTTCTTC.

As regards this clonotype: This likely comes from a read error, as the CDR3 has no conserved phenylalanine or tryptophan at its end. The limits of the CDR3 on the DNA are not certain, so only TCRdb's listed CDR3 is given. The chain links TRBV7-3 to TRBJ2-5; the table assigns TRBD2, which was not confirmed against the DNA. 19 amino acids form the CDR3, both terminal residues included. The germline V gene encodes CDR1 SGHTA and CDR2 FQGTGA. The CDR3 sequence is CASSLAHGTSGDDKRPSTP.

V usage is TRBV29-1 and J usage is TRBJ1-4; D gene unclear. The germline CDR1 and CDR2 sequences are SQVTM and ANQGSEA. With 4 bases removed from V and 4 bases from J, the gap between germline ends came to 7 bases. The CDR3 spans 12 residues. CDR3 residues: CSVGRSNEKLFF. CDR3 sequence (DNA): TGCAGCGTTGGGCGAAGTAATGAAAAACTGTTTTTT.

V is TRBV10-3 and J is TRBJ1-6; 9 bases are a match to TRBD1. The trim removed 6 bases at V and 10 bases at J, leaving 7 bases unmatched. Germline V gene data show CDR1 as ENHRY and CDR2 as SYGVKD. The CDR3 is made up of 14 amino acids. This CDR3 is CAIRAGTGRSPLHF. As DNA, the CDR3 is TGTGCCATCAGGGCCGGGACAGGGCGGTCACCCCTCCACTTT.

The table lists this clonotype with a few counts. The chain links TRBV6-2 or TRBV6-3 to TRBJ2-3; D unclear. Looked up from germline, CDR1 is MNHEY and CDR2 is SVGEGT. Trimming took off 3 bases at V and 3 bases at J, with 10 bases between the two ends. This CDR3 has 14 amino acids. CDR3 protein: CASSYWTSTDTQYF. For the CDR3, the DNA is TGTGCCAGCAGTTATTGGACCTCAACAGATACGCAGTATTTT.

The table lists this clonotype with many counts. The V call is TRBV3-1, the J call TRBJ1-5; D gene unclear. Trimming pared 3 bases from V and 0 bases from J, leaving 6 bases between. This CDR3 region has 14 residues. Germline values: CDR1 LGHDT, CDR2 YNNKEL (reference sequence). This CDR3 is CASSQMSSNQPQHF. The CDR3 bases are TGTGCCAGCAGCCAGATGTCTAGCAATCAGCCCCAGCATTTT. Looking up the rest from reference TRBV3-1 and TRBJ1-5 gives the full variable domain: DTAVSQTPKYLVTQMGNDKSIKCEQNLGHDTMYWYKQDSKKFLKIMFSYNNKELIINETVPNRFSPKSPDKAHLNLHINSLELGDSAVYFCASSQMSSNQPQHFGDGTRLSIL.

CDR3 loop: CAWSGQDRSSYEQYF. The CDR3 DNA is TGTGCCTGGAGTGGGCAGGACAGATCCTCCTACGAGCAGTACTTC. This sequence joins TRBV30 and TRBJ2-7; possibly TRBD1 for D (6 bases). The germline V gene encodes CDR1 GTSNPN and CDR2 SVGIG (reference sequence). The CDR3 sequence is 15 residues long. V dropped 1 base and J dropped 0 bases, with 13 bases sitting between them.

This clonotype was counted ten times or more. This sequence joins TRBV30 and TRBJ2-7; TRBD1 or TRBD2 may be the D gene (5 bases each). Per germline, CDR1 GTSNPN and CDR2 SVGIG (reference sequence). The V end was cut by 0 bases, the J end by 3 bases, with 9 bases between. The CDR3 loop spans 13 amino acids. CDR3 nucleotide sequence: TGTGCCTGGAGTGTGGGGACGGACTACGAGCAGTACTTC. Protein product: CAWSVGTDYEQYF.

The sample holds many counts of this clonotype. V is TRBV20-1 and J is TRBJ2-3, with 12 bases identical to TRBD2. The J segment lost 4 bases and the V segment lost 5 bases, leaving 7 bases of the junction unmatched. The germline V gene has CDR1 DFQATT and CDR2 SNEGSKA (reference sequence). CDR3 length equals 15 residues. CDR3 nucleotide sequence: TGCAGTGCTTGTCTAGCGGGGGGGCCATCAGATACGCAGTATTTT. It yields the protein CSACLAGGPSDTQYF.

This clonotype was seen ten or more times. The CDR3 loop reads CASRTSGRYEQYF. The CDR3 DNA reads TGTGCCAGCAGGACTAGCGGGAGGTACGAGCAGTACTTC. This chain connects TRBV7-2 to TRBJ2-7; 13 nucleotides match TRBD2. V trimming: 6 bases; J trimming: 4 bases; junction bases outside the gene matches: 0. Germline V gives CDR1 SGHTA, CDR2 FQGNSA. The CDR3 loop spans 13 amino acids. Filled out from reference TRBV7-2 and TRBJ2-7, the complete variable domain reads GAGVSQSPSNKVTEKGKDVELRCDPISGHTALYWYRQSLGQGLEFLIYFQGNSAPDKSGLPSDRFSAERTGGSVSTLTIQRTQQEDSAVYLCASRTSGRYEQYFGPGTRLTVT.

This clonotype was detected many times. V is TRBV12-3 or TRBV12-4 and J is TRBJ2-5, with 8 bases fitting TRBD1. The CDR3 runs to 13 residues. V lost 5 bases to trimming and J lost 5 bases; unmatched junction nucleotides: 4. In DNA, the CDR3 is TGTGCCAGCAGTGGGACAGGAGGGGAGACCCAGTACTTC. Protein sequence: CASSGTGGETQYF.

The rearrangement links TRBV18 to TRBJ2-7; 8 positions match TRBD1. The CDR3 spans 17 residues. After removal of 6 bases from V and 3 bases from J, the junction contained 16 bases not matched to a gene. CDR1 is KGHSH and CDR2 is LQKENI in the germline V gene. In DNA form, the CDR3 reads TGTGCCAGCTCCTCCTCTGGTGGACAGGGTCTTAGCTACGAGCAGTACTTC. Translated: CASSSSGGQGLSYEQYF.

This clonotype was seen just once. A much larger clonotype is one base distant, so this may be a read error. This chain links TRBV6-6 with TRBJ2-5; TRBD2 aligns across 12 bases. Per the germline V gene, CDR1 is MNHNY and CDR2 is SVGAGI (reference sequence). The V and J ends lost 4 bases and 5 bases, in that order; junction bases with no gene match: 11. The CDR3 runs to 17 residues. The CDR3 DNA follows: TGTGCCAGCAGTTTGAGGACTAGCGGGGTCTCTGGGGAGACCCAGTACTTC. This sequence encodes CASSLRTSGVSGETQYF.

This clonotype has at least ten counts. The rearrangement joins TRBV5-6 to TRBJ2-7; 8 nucleotides line up with TRBD2. The CDR3 sequence is 13 residues long. Looked up from germline, CDR1 is SGHDT and CDR2 is YYEEEE. Germline trimming cut 7 bases from V and 3 bases from J; bases unmatched to any gene: 6. In nucleotides, the CDR3 is TGTGCCAGCGGTAGCGGGGCTCACTACGAGCAGTACTTC. Amino acids: CASGSGAHYEQYF.

This clonotype has at least ten counts. The rearrangement links TRBV5-1 to TRBJ2-5; TRBD2 matches 9 bases. Trimming at V came to 4 bases and at J to 5 bases, leaving 6 bases not matched to a gene. CDR3 size: 14 residues. The V gene's germline CDR1 is SGHRS and CDR2 YFSETQ. The CDR3 DNA sequence: TGCGCCAGCAGCCGACTAGCGGCGGGTGAGACCCAGTACTTC. This gives the protein CASSRLAAGETQYF. The variable domain in full, completed from reference TRBV5-1 and TRBJ2-5, reads KAGVTQTPRYLIKTRGQQVTLSCSPISGHRSVSWYQQTPGQGLQFLFEYFSETQRNKGNFPGRFSGRQFSNSRSEMNVSTLELGDSALYLCASSRLAAGETQYFGPGTRLLVL.

This clonotype has at least ten counts. This sequence joins TRBV11-2 and TRBJ1-5, with TRBD1 as a possible D gene (6 bases). There are 14 residues in the CDR3. CDR1 is SGHAT and CDR2 is FQNNGV in the germline V gene. V was trimmed by 5 bases and J by 7 bases, leaving 15 bases between them. The CDR3 nucleotides are TGTGCCAGCAGCCAAGGGGTTGGGGGCCAGCCCCAGCATTTT. Its translation is CASSQGVGGQPQHF.

At least ten counts were recorded for this clonotype. The chain carries TRBV10-2 and TRBJ2-1; either TRBD1 or TRBD2 may fit D (5 bases each). With 4 bases removed from V and 8 bases from J, the gap between germline ends came to 9 bases. In germline, CDR1 is WSHSY, CDR2 SAAADI. The CDR3 has 12 residues. The CDR3 here is CASSGQGDEQFF. The CDR3 nucleotides are TGCGCCAGCAGTGGGCAGGGAGATGAGCAGTTCTTC.

Points on this clonotype: This sequence may be a read error, since a much larger clone differs from it by one base. The chain joins TRBV28 to TRBJ2-3, with 8 nucleotides matching TRBD2. The V gene end was trimmed by 5 bases and the J gene end by 3 bases; junction bases not matched to a gene: 7. The V gene's germline CDR1 is MDHEN and CDR2 SYDVKM. The CDR3 has 15 amino acids. CDR3 residues: CASSLRREETDTQYF. Here the CDR3 DNA reads TGTGCCAGCAGTCTTAGGCGGGAGGAGACAGATACGCAGTATTTT.

This clonotype was seen repeatedly, ten times or more. The gene calls are TRBV9 and TRBJ2-5; the D gene is possibly TRBD2 (5 bases). V lost 0 bases and J 2 bases, leaving 14 bases between the germline ends. CDR1 is SGDLS, CDR2 YYNGEE, per germline. The length of the CDR3 is 16 residues. The CDR3 DNA sequence: TGTGCCAGCAGCGTAGCGGACGGGCGGGCTCAAGAGACCCAGTACTTC. It translates to CASSVADGRAQETQYF.

A remark on this clonotype: One end of the junction is discordant with germline, which a read error may explain. The chain joins TRBV20-1 to TRBJ2-4, with a possible D match to TRBD1 (6 bases). CDR1 is DFQATT, CDR2 SNEGSKA, per germline (reference sequence). The CDR3 sequence is 15 residues long. The CDR3 DNA follows: TGCAGTGCTTTCGGGGACACCGTAGCCACAAACATTCAGTACTTC. Amino acid sequence: CSAFGDTVATNIQYF.

The gene calls are TRBV29-1 and TRBJ2-3; D gene uncertain. Germline assignment: CDR1 SQVTM and CDR2 ANQGSEA. The CDR3 length is 12 residues. V was cut by 7 bases and J by 0 bases, with 8 bases left in between. The CDR3 DNA follows: TGCAGCGCCGACTCTAGCACAGATACGCAGTATTTT. Protein: CSADSSTDTQYF.

This clonotype showed up many times. The chain uses TRBV9 and TRBJ2-3, with a possible D match to TRBD1 (5 bases). The CDR3 spans 14 residues. Germline loops: CDR1 SGDLS, CDR2 YYNGEE. V was cut by 4 bases and J by 4 bases, with 13 bases left in between. CDR3 sequence (DNA): TGTGCCAGCAGCACCAAAGGGGTATCAGATACGCAGTATTTT. The encoded protein is CASSTKGVSDTQYF.

Concerning this clonotype itself: With a much larger clone just one base away, this may be a read error. The gene calls are TRBV12-3 or TRBV12-4 and TRBJ2-1; no definite D call. The CDR3 has 14 amino acids. Trimming took 3 bases from V and 5 from J, leaving 11 bases between them. The CDR3 DNA follows: TGTGCCAGCAGTTTCGGGTGGGTTAACAATGAGCAGTTCTTC. Protein product: CASSFGWVNNEQFF.